The rows below give T cell receptor beta chains drawn from one sample of a study of blood T cells in healthy people across ages. TCRdb reanalysed the 5' RACE reads using MiXCR and keeps one entry per CDR3 protein. The sample comprises 850,000 to 1,000,000 distinct CDR3 sequences, 51% of which are singletons, and 20% to 25% rests with the top ten. Sequenced sample: blood. Source of these receptors: a woman in her sixties in good health. The CDR3 runs from the conserved cysteine through the conserved F or W. A D gene is named only where the DNA matches it firmly. The size of a clone is reported for some rows only, either as once, few or many, or as a class for expanded clones.

j_gene	abundance	d_gene	v_gene	CDR3nt	CDR3aa
TRBJ2-7	few	NA	TRBV6-2/TRBV6-3	TGTGCCAGCAGTCCTGCATTTGGGAGCGGGTCTTACGAGCAGTACTTC	CASSPAFGSGSYEQYF
TRBJ1-4	NA	NA	TRBV20-1	TGCAGTGCTCGGGACCGGGGTGGAGAAAAACTGTTTTTT	CSARDRGGEKLFF
TRBJ2-5	few	NA	TRBV28	TGTGCCAGCAGCTTTGGGGGGCGAGAGACCCAGTACTTC	CASSFGGRETQYF
TRBJ1-5	NA	NA	TRBV12-3/TRBV12-4	TGTGCCAGCAGTTTAGCTAGAACGGGGCCCCAGCATTTT	CASSLARTGPQHF
TRBJ2-7	NA	TRBD2	TRBV18	TGTGCCAGCTCACGGGCCGGGACTAGCGGCTCCTACGAGCAGTACTTC	CASSRAGTSGSYEQYF
TRBJ1-1	few	TRBD1	TRBV12-3/TRBV12-4	TGTGCCAGCAGTTTACGTAGGACAGGGGGGTACACTGAAGCTTTCTTT	CASSLRRTGGYTEAFF
TRBJ2-1	NA	TRBD1	TRBV29-1	TGCAGCGTTGAAGCCCCCAGGGGGACGAATGAGCAGTTCTTC	CSVEAPRGTNEQFF
TRBJ2-1	NA	TRBD2	TRBV3-1	TGTGCCAGCAGCCCGGGACTAGCGGAGTTCTTC	CASSPGLAEFF
TRBJ2-7	NA	TRBD2	TRBV25-1	TGTGCCAGCAGTAAACTAGCGGGAGGGCCTTGGGACGAGCAGTACTTC	CASSKLAGGPWDEQYF
TRBJ2-7	NA	NA	TRBV29-1	TGCAGCGTTGAAGATCTGGGGTGGGGGGGCTCCGATGAGCAGTACTTC	CSVEDLGWGGSDEQYF
TRBJ1-1	NA	NA	TRBV29-1	TGCAGCGTTCCCCAGGAGTTAGGCACTGAAGCTTTCTTT	CSVPQELGTEAFF
TRBJ2-7	NA	TRBD2	TRBV12-3/TRBV12-4	TGTGCCAGCAGTTACGAGACTAGCGGGAGTATGTACGAGCAGTACTTC	CASSYETSGSMYEQYF
TRBJ2-1	NA	NA	TRBV20-1	TGCAGTGCTAGTATGGGTCTAGAGGTTAACAATGAGCAGTTCTTC	CSASMGLEVNNEQFF
TRBJ2-5	NA	NA	TRBV25-1	TGTGCCAGCCAGGTGTCGGGTGGGGAGACCCAGTACTTC	CASQVSGGETQYF
TRBJ2-1	NA	TRBD2	TRBV6-2/TRBV6-3	TGTGCCAGCAGTTACTCGACTAGCGGGGTTCTTGAGCAGTTCTTC	CASSYSTSGVLEQFF
TRBJ1-1	NA	NA	TRBV2	TGTGCCAGCAGTTCCCGCACCAGCAGGGGCACTGAAGCTTTCTTT	CASSSRTSRGTEAFF